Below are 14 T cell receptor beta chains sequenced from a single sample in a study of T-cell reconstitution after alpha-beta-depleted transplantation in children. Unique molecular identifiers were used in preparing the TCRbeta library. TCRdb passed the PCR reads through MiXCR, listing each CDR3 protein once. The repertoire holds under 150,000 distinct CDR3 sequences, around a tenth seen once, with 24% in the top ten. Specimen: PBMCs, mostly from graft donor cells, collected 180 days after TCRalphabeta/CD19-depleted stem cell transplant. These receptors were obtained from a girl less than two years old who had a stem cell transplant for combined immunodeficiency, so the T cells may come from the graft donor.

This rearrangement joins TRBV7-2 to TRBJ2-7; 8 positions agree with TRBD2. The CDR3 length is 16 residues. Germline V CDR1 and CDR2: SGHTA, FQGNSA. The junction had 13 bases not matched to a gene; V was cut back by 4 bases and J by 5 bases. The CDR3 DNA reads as TGTGCCAGCAGCTCCCTAGGTGGGACTAGTAGGGACGAGCAGTACTTC. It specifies CASSSLGGTSRDEQYF.

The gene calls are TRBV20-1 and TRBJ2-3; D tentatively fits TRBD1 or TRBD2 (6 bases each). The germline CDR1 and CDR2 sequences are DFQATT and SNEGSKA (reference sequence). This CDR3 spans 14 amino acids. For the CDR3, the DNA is TGCAGCCGCTCACCGGGGGCCTCCACAGATACGCAGTATTTT. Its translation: CSRSPGASTDTQYF.

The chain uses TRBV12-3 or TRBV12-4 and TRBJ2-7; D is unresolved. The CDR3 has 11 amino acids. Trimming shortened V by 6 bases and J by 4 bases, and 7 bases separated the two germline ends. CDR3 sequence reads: CASSRKYEQYF. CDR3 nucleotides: TGTGCCAGCAGCAGGAAATACGAGCAGTACTTC.

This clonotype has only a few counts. In nucleotides, the CDR3 is TGTGCCAGCAGGCAATTCAGTTACGACGAGCAGTACTTC. It encodes CASRQFSYDEQYF. The rearrangement uses TRBV7-9 and TRBJ2-7, with D hard to call. Germline lookup yields CDR1 SEHNR and CDR2 FQNEAQ (reference sequence). The CDR3 extends over 13 amino acids. Trimming removed 6 bases at V and 5 bases at J, with 14 bases between.

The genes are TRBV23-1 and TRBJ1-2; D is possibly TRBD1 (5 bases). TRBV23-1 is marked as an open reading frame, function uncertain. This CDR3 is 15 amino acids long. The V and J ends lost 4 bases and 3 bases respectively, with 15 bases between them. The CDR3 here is CASSLEGRRDYGYTF. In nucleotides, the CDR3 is TGCGCCAGCAGTCTAGAGGGACGGAGAGACTATGGCTACACCTTC.

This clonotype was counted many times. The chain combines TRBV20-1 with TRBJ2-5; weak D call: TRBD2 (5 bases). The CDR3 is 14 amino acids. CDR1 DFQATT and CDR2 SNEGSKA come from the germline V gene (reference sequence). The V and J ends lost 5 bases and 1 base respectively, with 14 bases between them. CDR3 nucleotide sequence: TGCAGTGCTCACATACCGGGGATCCAAGAGACCCAGTACTTC. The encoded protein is CSAHIPGIQETQYF.

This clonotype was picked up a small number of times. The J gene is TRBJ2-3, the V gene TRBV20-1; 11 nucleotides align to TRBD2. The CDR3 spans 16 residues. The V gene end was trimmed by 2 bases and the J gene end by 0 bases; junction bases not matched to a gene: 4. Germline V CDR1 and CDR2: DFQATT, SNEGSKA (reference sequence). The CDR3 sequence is CSARSGTSGSTDTQYF. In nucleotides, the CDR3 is TGCAGTGCTAGATCCGGGACTAGCGGTAGCACAGATACGCAGTATTTT.

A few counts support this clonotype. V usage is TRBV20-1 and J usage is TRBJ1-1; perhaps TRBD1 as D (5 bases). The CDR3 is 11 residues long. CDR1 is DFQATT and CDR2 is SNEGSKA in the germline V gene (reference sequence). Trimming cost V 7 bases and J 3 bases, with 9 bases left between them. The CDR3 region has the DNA TGCAGTGGGGGGAAGGACACTGAAGCTTTCTTT. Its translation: CSGGKDTEAFF.

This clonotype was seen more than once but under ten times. The CDR3 region has the DNA TGTGCCAGCAGTGATCGGACAGAATTAGAGACCCAGTACTTC. Translated: CASSDRTELETQYF. The V and J genes are TRBV25-1 and TRBJ2-5, with D perhaps matching TRBD1 (6 bases). V lost 3 bases, J lost 4 bases, and 12 bases lay in between. The germline V gene encodes CDR1 MGHDK and CDR2 SYGVNS. The CDR3 has 14 amino acids.

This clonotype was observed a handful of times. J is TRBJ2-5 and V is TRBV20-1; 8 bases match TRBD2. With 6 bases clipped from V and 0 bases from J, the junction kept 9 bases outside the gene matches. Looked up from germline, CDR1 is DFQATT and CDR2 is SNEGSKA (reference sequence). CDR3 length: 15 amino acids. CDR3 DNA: TGCAGTGCCCGTCGGGGGGGAGGCTACCAAGAGACCCAGTACTTC. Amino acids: CSARRGGGYQETQYF.

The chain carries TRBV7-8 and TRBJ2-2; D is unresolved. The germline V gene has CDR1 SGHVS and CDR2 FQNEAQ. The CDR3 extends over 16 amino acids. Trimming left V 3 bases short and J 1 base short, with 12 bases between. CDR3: CASSFSTAVNTGELFF. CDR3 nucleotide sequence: TGTGCCAGCAGCTTCTCTACTGCGGTGAACACCGGGGAGCTGTTTTTT.

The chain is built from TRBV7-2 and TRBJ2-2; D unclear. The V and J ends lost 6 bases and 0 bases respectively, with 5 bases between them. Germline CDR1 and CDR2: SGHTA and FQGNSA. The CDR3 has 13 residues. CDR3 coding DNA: TGTGCCAGCAGGCCGGCGAACACCGGGGAGCTGTTTTTT. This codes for CASRPANTGELFF.

Here the CDR3 reads CASSYEGGETQYF. CDR3 DNA sequence: TGTGCCAGCAGTTACGAAGGAGGAGAGACCCAGTACTTC. The chain uses TRBV6-5 and TRBJ2-5, with D possibly matching TRBD2 (5 bases). CDR3 length equals 13 residues. The germline CDR1 and CDR2 sequences are MNHEY and SVGAGI. The V and J ends lost 2 bases and 4 bases respectively, with 8 bases between them.

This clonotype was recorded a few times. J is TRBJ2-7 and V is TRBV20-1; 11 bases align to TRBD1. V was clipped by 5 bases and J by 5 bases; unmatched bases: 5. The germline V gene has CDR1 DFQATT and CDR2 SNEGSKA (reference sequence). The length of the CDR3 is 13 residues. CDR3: CSAGQGAYDEQYF. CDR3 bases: TGCAGTGCTGGACAGGGGGCGTACGACGAGCAGTACTTC.